Ten or more counts support the clone carrying this T cell receptor (beta chain). Documented time point: persistent/refractory GD, antithyroid drugs over 5 years with positive TRAb. The TCR library used RNA extracted from PBMCs. This sample was included in a study of regulatory T cells in long-lasting Graves disease. TCR beta libraries were built with iRepertoire HTBI primers and Arm-PCR of CDR3 regions. MiXCR, run by TCRdb on the multiplex PCR reads, gives a single entry per CDR3 protein. The sample carries around 340,000 distinct CDR3 sequences, roughly a fifth recorded once. The origin of this receptor is a female donor with Graves disease. The material was peripheral blood mononuclear cells (PBMCs), obtained when the disease was refractory, from a patient treated with antithyroid drugs.

As DNA, the CDR3 is TGTGCCAGCAGCTTTGGACAGGATCTGAAGCCCCAGCATTTT. Amino acids: CASSFGQDLKPQHF. This sequence joins TRBV7-2 and TRBJ1-5, with 7 bases fitting TRBD1. Germline loops: CDR1 SGHTA, CDR2 FQGNSA. There are 14 residues in the CDR3. Germline trimming cut 3 bases from V and 8 bases from J; bases unmatched to any gene: 7.